This is a list of T cell receptor beta chains from one sample in a study of blood T cell repertoires in COVID-19. Assay: immunoSEQ multiplex PCR; the TCRdb copy retains only in-frame clones and omits some. Here the sample spans a few hundred thousand clones, more than 85% being singletons. Sequenced: PBMCs or T cells enriched from blood (not recorded which). The receptors were gathered from a woman aged 40 to 55 who had been exposed to COVID-19. Both conserved end residues are part of each CDR3. The D gene is left open where the match is weak. Size is omitted from some rows. Given values are once, few, many or a class for expanded clones.

len	v_gene	j_gene	abundance	d_gene	CDR3aa	CDR3nt
14	TRBV2	TRBJ1-6	.	TRBD1	CASRATGAYSPLHF	TGTGCCAGCAGGGCGACAGGGGCATATTCACCCCTCCACTTT
12	TRBV19	TRBJ2-3	many	TRBD1	CASSFETGREYF	TGTGCCAGTAGTTTCGAGACAGGGCGAGAGTATTTT
13	TRBV30	TRBJ2-1	once	.	CAWRVHGSGLEFF	TGTGCCTGGAGGGTCCATGGGAGCGGCCTCGAGTTCTTC
15	TRBV7-3	TRBJ2-1	.	.	CASSPLGGSSREQFF	TGTGCCAGCAGCCCTTTAGGGGGAAGTTCTCGCGAGCAGTTCTTC
15	TRBV7-2	TRBJ2-5	.	TRBD1	CASSTQTGFGETQYF	TGTGCCAGCAGCACTCAGACAGGGTTCGGAGAGACCCAGTACTTC
16	TRBV15	TRBJ2-1	.	TRBD2	CATSRGGLAGSNEQFF	TGTGCCACCAGCAGAGGCGGACTAGCGGGATCCAATGAGCAGTTCTTC
15	TRBV6-5	TRBJ1-2	.	TRBD1	CASTEVTGEVYGYTF	TGTGCCAGCACCGAGGTCACAGGGGAGGTCTATGGCTACACCTTC
17	TRBV14	TRBJ2-7	many	.	CASSQEAQGGFSYEQYF	TGTGCCAGCAGCCAAGAGGCTCAGGGTGGTTTTTCCTACGAGCAGTACTTC
14	TRBV24-1	TRBJ2-1	.	TRBD1	CATASGGAYNEQFF	TGTGCCACCGCATCAGGGGGCGCTTACAATGAGCAGTTCTTC
16	TRBV7-8	TRBJ2-7	.	TRBD1	CASSLAPGTANYEQYF	TGTGCCAGCAGCTTAGCCCCCGGGACAGCTAACTACGAGCAGTACTTC
12	TRBV27	TRBJ2-1	.	.	CASSLARGRIFF	TGTGCCAGCAGCTTGGCACGGGGTCGCATTTTCTTC
18	TRBV5-1	TRBJ2-1	.	TRBD2	CASSGLGTSGTYYNEQFF	TGCGCCAGCAGCGGTCTTGGGACTAGCGGGACCTACTACAATGAGCAGTTCTTC
15	TRBV7-2	TRBJ2-1	.	TRBD2	CASSTRTSGGYEQFF	TGTGCCAGCAGCACCCGGACTAGCGGGGGGTATGAGCAGTTCTTC
16	TRBV7-6	TRBJ1-5	.	.	CASSLAAAGGNQPQHF	TGTGCCAGCAGCTTAGCCGCGGCAGGGGGCAATCAGCCCCAGCATTTT
15	TRBV18	TRBJ1-6	.	TRBD1	CASSRGTGGDSPLHF	TGTGCCAGCTCACGCGGGACAGGGGGGGATTCACCCCTCCACTTT
14	TRBV29-1	TRBJ1-3	.	.	CSILSGFSGNTIYF	TGCAGCATTTTATCCGGGTTCTCTGGAAACACCATATATTTT
16	TRBV4-3	TRBJ1-1	.	TRBD1	CASSQDLTGGNTEAFF	TGCGCCAGCAGCCAAGACCTGACAGGGGGAAACACTGAAGCTTTCTTT
16	TRBV11-3	TRBJ2-3	.	TRBD2	CASSLLAGGSTDTQYF	TGTGCCAGCAGCTTGCTAGCGGGAGGCTCCACAGATACGCAGTATTTT
15	TRBV11-2	TRBJ2-5	.	.	CASSLDEVRGGTQYF	TGTGCCAGCAGCTTAGATGAGGTTCGAGGGGGGACCCAGTACTTC
16	TRBV14	TRBJ1-1	.	TRBD1	CASSQDGDRGLGKAFF	TGTGCCAGCAGCCAAGATGGTGACAGGGGGCTTGGGAAAGCTTTCTTT
13	TRBV5-1	TRBJ2-3	.	.	CASSMDPGDTQYF	TGCGCCAGCAGCATGGACCCAGGGGATACGCAGTATTTT
15	TRBV29-1	TRBJ1-1	.	.	CSVEEGRGGGTEAFF	TGCAGCGTTGAAGAAGGTCGGGGAGGGGGTACTGAAGCTTTCTTT
20	TRBV5-1	TRBJ2-1	.	TRBD2	CASSLERTSGGYGSYNEQFF	TGCGCCAGCAGCTTGGAAAGGACTAGCGGGGGGTACGGCTCCTACAATGAGCAGTTCTTC
14	TRBV18	TRBJ1-1	once	TRBD1	CASSSPGGPTEAFF	TGTGCCAGCTCATCTCCAGGGGGGCCCACTGAAGCTTTCTTT
11	TRBV2	TRBJ2-3	.	.	CASSVEDTQYF	TGTGCCAGCAGTGTTGAGGATACGCAGTATTTT
14	TRBV2	TRBJ1-1	once	.	CASSSWGGSTEAFF	TGTGCCAGCAGCAGCTGGGGAGGCAGCACTGAAGCTTTCTTT
12	TRBV12-3/TRBV12-4	TRBJ1-6	once	.	CASSLQGAPLHF	TGTGCCAGCAGTTTACAAGGGGCACCCCTCCACTTT
16	TRBV5-1	TRBJ2-3	.	TRBD1	CASSSRQGANRDTQYF	TGCGCCAGCAGCTCTAGACAGGGGGCTAATAGGGATACGCAGTATTTT
16	TRBV21-1	TRBJ1-4	.	.	CASSASNTGSNEKLFF	TGTGCCAGCAGCGCATCAAATACAGGGTCTAATGAAAAACTGTTTTTT
11	TRBV11-3	TRBJ2-1	.	.	CASSLGGEQFF	TGTGCCAGCAGCCTTGGGGGGGAGCAGTTCTTC
14	TRBV5-4	TRBJ1-4	.	TRBD1	CASSEQGVVEKLFF	TGTGCCAGCAGCGAACAGGGGGTTGTGGAAAAACTGTTTTTT
14	TRBV7-9	TRBJ1-2	few	TRBD1	CASSGDRSFYGYTF	TGTGCCAGCAGCGGGGACAGGTCCTTCTATGGCTACACCTTC
15	TRBV30	TRBJ1-2	once	.	CAWSVYRAGNYGYTF	TGTGCCTGGAGTGTATACCGGGCGGGTAACTATGGCTACACCTTC
13	TRBV11-3	TRBJ1-2	.	.	CASSLSNGAGYTF	TGTGCCAGCAGCCTCTCAAACGGAGCTGGCTACACCTTC
15	TRBV3-1/TRBV3-2	TRBJ2-3	.	TRBD2	CASSHAGEVSDTQYF	TGTGCCAGCAGCCATGCGGGAGAAGTGTCAGATACGCAGTATTTT
13	TRBV30	TRBJ2-7	.	.	CAWSRQVGYEQYF	TGTGCCTGGTCAAGACAGGTTGGCTACGAGCAGTACTTC
13	TRBV10-1	TRBJ2-7	.	.	CASSEGARSEQYF	TGCGCCAGCAGTGAGGGGGCGCGTAGCGAGCAGTACTTC
15	TRBV6-5	TRBJ1-2	.	.	CASAMTWQAGYGYTF	TGTGCCAGCGCTATGACGTGGCAGGCGGGCTATGGCTACACCTTC
16	TRBV30	TRBJ1-2	once	.	CAFERTLDNFNYGYTF	TGTGCCTTCGAACGAACCTTGGACAACTTTAACTATGGCTACACCTTC
15	TRBV7-7	TRBJ2-3	.	TRBD2	CASSLGASGPDTQYF	TGTGCTAGCAGCTTAGGTGCTAGCGGCCCAGATACGCAGTATTTT
13	TRBV29-1	TRBJ2-3	few	.	CSVLVGGGDTQYF	TGCAGCGTTTTGGTAGGGGGGGGAGATACGCAGTATTTT
11	TRBV6-5	TRBJ1-2	.	.	CASSTGLGYTF	TGTGCCAGCAGTACAGGGTTGGGCTACACCTTC
12	TRBV12-3/TRBV12-4	TRBJ1-2	.	TRBD1	CASSTGGSGYTF	TGTGCCAGCAGCACAGGGGGAAGTGGCTACACCTTC
16	TRBV11-3	TRBJ2-1	.	TRBD2	CASSPGLAGARDEQFF	TGTGCCAGCAGCCCGGGACTAGCGGGAGCGAGGGATGAGCAGTTCTTC
15	TRBV21-1	TRBJ2-1	once	.	CASSKRRDSYNEQFF	TGTGCCAGCAGCAAACGACGGGACTCGTACAATGAGCAGTTCTTC